The rows below give T cell receptor beta chains drawn from one sample of a study of blood T cells in healthy people across ages. TCRdb re-called the 5' RACE reads through MiXCR, storing one row per CDR3 protein. The data show fewer than 2,000,000 distinct CDR3 sequences, around 40% seen once. Sequencing was carried out using blood. Receptor source: a human donor in good health. Each CDR3 is given with its conserved first and last residue. A D gene is named only where the DNA matches it firmly. Clone size is not always given. Where it is, it says once, few, many or a class for expanded clones.

j_gene | d_gene | abundance | v_gene | CDR3nt | CDR3aa
TRBJ2-1 | NA | NA | TRBV7-6 | TGTGCCAGCAGCTTAGTGGACGGGGGAATCGGGAATGAGCAGTTCTTC | CASSLVDGGIGNEQFF
TRBJ2-1 | NA | few | TRBV20-1 | TGCAGTGCTAGAAGAGAAGACAATGAGCAGTTCTTC | CSARREDNEQFF
TRBJ2-4 | TRBD2 | NA | TRBV15 | TGTGCCACCAGCAGACCCGTAGCGGGTAGCTACAATGAGCAGTACTTC | CATSRPVAGSYNEQYF
TRBJ1-6 | TRBD1 | few | TRBV20-1 | TGCAGTGCTAGGGTCCAAACAGGGGATCATTCACCCCTCCACTTT | CSARVQTGDHSPLHF
TRBJ2-3 | NA | NA | TRBV25-1 | TGTGCCAGCAGTGAATTTAAGGGCCGGGTCACAGATACGCAGTATTTT | CASSEFKGRVTDTQYF
TRBJ1-2 | NA | few | TRBV5-5 | TGTGCCAGCAGCTTGCCCCCGGGATTTTATGGCTACACCTTC | CASSLPPGFYGYTF
TRBJ2-1 | TRBD2 | many | TRBV4-2 | TGTGCCAGCAGCCCGACCGGGACTAGCGGGGGGAATGAGCAGTTCTTC | CASSPTGTSGGNEQFF
TRBJ2-1 | TRBD2 | NA | TRBV20-1 | TGCAGTGCTAGCCAAATTAGGGCTAGCGGGCGGTACAATGAGCAGTTCTTC | CSASQIRASGRYNEQFF
TRBJ1-2 | NA | NA | TRBV7-2 | TGTGCCAGCAGCTTAGGGGCAGCTGGCGGCTACACCTTC | CASSLGAAGGYTF
TRBJ1-2 | TRBD1 | few | TRBV13 | TGTGCCAGCAGCTGGGGGACAGGGCAACTGTATGGCTACACCTTC | CASSWGTGQLYGYTF
TRBJ2-7 | NA | few | TRBV12-3/TRBV12-4 | TGTGCCTGCAGTCTTACGGGGGCCTACGAGCAGTACTTC | CACSLTGAYEQYF
TRBJ1-2 | NA | NA | TRBV5-6 | TGTGCCAGCAGCTTGGAGCCAGGGAAAAACTATGGCTACACCTTC | CASSLEPGKNYGYTF
TRBJ2-3 | NA | NA | TRBV12-3/TRBV12-4 | TGTGCCAGCAGTTTTTCGGGGGGCTCCTTGGATACGCAGTATTTT | CASSFSGGSLDTQYF
TRBJ1-2 | NA | NA | TRBV29-1 | TGCAGCGTTGATTGTATAGGGGGTGGCGGCTACACCTTC | CSVDCIGGGGYTF
TRBJ2-5 | TRBD1 | few | TRBV15 | TGTGCCGCTAAGACAGGGGATGGAGAGACCCAGTACTTC | CAAKTGDGETQYF
TRBJ2-4 | NA | few | TRBV11-2 | TGTGCCAGCACCTTACGGGGGACTCAAAACATTCAGTACTTC | CASTLRGTQNIQYF
TRBJ2-1 | NA | few | TRBV12-3/TRBV12-4 | TGTGCCAGCAGCTCCCCTGTAACTAATGAGCAGTTCTTC | CASSSPVTNEQFF
TRBJ2-5 | TRBD2 | many | TRBV15 | TGTGCCACCAGCAGGGTAGCGGGGGGAGCAGAGACCCAGTACTTC | CATSRVAGGAETQYF
TRBJ2-3 | NA | NA | TRBV12-3/TRBV12-4 | TGTGCCAGCATAAACGGAATACAGAAAGATACGCAGTATTTT | CASINGIQKDTQYF
TRBJ1-2 | NA | few | TRBV5-1 | TGCGCCAGCAGCTTGGAGGGCACCTATGGCTACACCTTC | CASSLEGTYGYTF
TRBJ2-2 | TRBD1 | NA | TRBV14 | TGTGCCAGCAGCCAAGATTACGGGACAGAAACCACCGGGGAGCTGTTTTTT | CASSQDYGTETTGELFF
TRBJ2-1 | TRBD2 | NA | TRBV7-8 | TGTGCCAGCAGCTTAGGAGCGGGGGGGTTCGTTGAGCAGTTCTTC | CASSLGAGGFVEQFF
TRBJ1-5 | TRBD1 | NA | TRBV28 | TGTGCCAGCAGTTCAACATCAGGGGGCGTCGCCCTCAATCAGCCCCAGCATTTT | CASSSTSGGVALNQPQHF
TRBJ1-3 | NA | NA | TRBV9 | TGTGCCAGCAGCGTAGCCCCTATCTCTGGAAACACCATATATTTT | CASSVAPISGNTIYF
TRBJ1-6 | TRBD1 | NA | TRBV29-1 | TGCAGCGTCGGGGACAGGGATTCACCCCTCCACTTT | CSVGDRDSPLHF
TRBJ1-5 | NA | NA | TRBV14 | TGTGCCAGCAGCCAAGGATCTGATCGGCAGCCCCAGCATTTT | CASSQGSDRQPQHF
TRBJ2-4 | NA | NA | TRBV6-5 | TGTGCCAGCAGGTACGAGGAGGGGGACGGCATTCAGTACTTC | CASRYEEGDGIQYF
TRBJ2-1 | TRBD2 | NA | TRBV6-6 | TGTGCCAGCAGTTACCCGAGCGGCAGCGGGGGGCTGGGTGAGCAGTTCTTC | CASSYPSGSGGLGEQFF
TRBJ2-7 | NA | few | TRBV10-3 | TGTGCCATCAGTGAAGGGTTCGACGAGCAGTACTTC | CAISEGFDEQYF
TRBJ2-3 | NA | few | TRBV5-1 | TGCGCCAGCAGCTCAACGGAGAGATATACGCAGTATTTT | CASSSTERYTQYF
TRBJ1-1 | NA | few | TRBV12-3/TRBV12-4 | TGTGCCAGCAGTTGGCGGGGTACAAGAGCTGAAGCTTTCTTT | CASSWRGTRAEAFF
TRBJ2-3 | NA | NA | TRBV9 | TGTGCCAGCAGCTCAACGAATTACAGGACAGATACGCAGTATTTT | CASSSTNYRTDTQYF
TRBJ1-5 | NA | NA | TRBV10-3 | TGTGCCATCAGTGAGTGGGTAGGGACTCAGCCCCAGCATTTT | CAISEWVGTQPQHF
TRBJ2-5 | NA | NA | TRBV12-3/TRBV12-4 | TGTGCCAGCAGTTTAGTCACCCAAGAGGCCCAGTACTTC | CASSLVTQEAQYF